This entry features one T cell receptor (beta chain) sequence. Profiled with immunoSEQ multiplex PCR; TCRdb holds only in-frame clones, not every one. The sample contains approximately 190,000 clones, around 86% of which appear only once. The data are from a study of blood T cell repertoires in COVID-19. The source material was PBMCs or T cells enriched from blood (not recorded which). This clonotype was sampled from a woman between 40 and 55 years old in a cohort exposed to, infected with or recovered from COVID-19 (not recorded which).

In DNA, the CDR3 is TGTGCCAGCAGCCTAGCGGGAGCCTACAATGAGCAGTTCTTC. It is translated as CASSLAGAYNEQFF. The chain joins TRBV2 to TRBJ2-1; TRBD2 matches at 10 bases. Germline assignment: CDR1 SNHLY and CDR2 FYNNEI. This CDR3 is built from 14 residues. Unmatched junction bases numbered 1, after V lost 6 bases and J lost 2 bases.